This T cell receptor (beta chain) was sequenced during a study of tumor and adjacent non-tumor tissue in lung cancer. Findings and limits, study-wide: Tumor repertoires had a smaller top 100 clone share than normal lung.

No cell sorting was done before RNA was extracted from the tissue. A modified ARM-PCR protocol with three rounds of nested PCR amplified TCRbeta. One entry per CDR3 protein results from TCRdb running MiXCR on the multiplex PCR reads. The data hold under 250,000 distinct CDR3 sequences, with over 55% observed a single time. In the case of this clonotype: Its specificity is not known. Its ends do not fully match the called genes, so a read error is possible.

The sequence came from a man in his 60s with non-small cell lung cancer. The sample comprised lung tumor tissue.

The CDR3: CSAYPEDRGQVVVQNFQYF. CDR3 DNA: TGCAGTGCCTACCCAGAGGACAGGGGGCAGGTCGTAGTCCAAAACTTTCAGTACTTC. The genes are TRBV20-1 and TRBJ2-4; 11 bases agree with TRBD1. The CDR3 runs 19 residues. Germline V gives CDR1 DFQATT, CDR2 SNEGSKA (reference sequence).